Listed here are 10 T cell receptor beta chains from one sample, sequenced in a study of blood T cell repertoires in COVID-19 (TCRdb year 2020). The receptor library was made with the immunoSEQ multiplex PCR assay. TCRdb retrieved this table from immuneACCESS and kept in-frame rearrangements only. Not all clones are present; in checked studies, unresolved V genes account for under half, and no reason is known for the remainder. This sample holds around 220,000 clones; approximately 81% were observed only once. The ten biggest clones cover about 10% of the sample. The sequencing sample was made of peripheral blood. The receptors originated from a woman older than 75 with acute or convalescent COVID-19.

The CDR3, as DNA: TGTGCCAGTCAACCCGGGGTGTCGTCAGAGACCCAGTACTTC. Translating gives CASQPGVSSETQYF. The chain uses TRBV7-9 and TRBJ2-5; D possibly corresponds to TRBD2 (5 bases). Germline CDR1 is SEHNR and CDR2 is FQNEAQ (reference sequence). This CDR3 is built from 14 residues. V was pared by 9 bases and J by 4 bases, with 18 bases between.

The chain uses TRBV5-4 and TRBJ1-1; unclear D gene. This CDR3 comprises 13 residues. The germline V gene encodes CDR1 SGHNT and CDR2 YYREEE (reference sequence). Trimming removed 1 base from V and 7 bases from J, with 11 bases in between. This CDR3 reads CASSLRGTVEAFF. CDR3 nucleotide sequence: TGTGCCAGCAGCTTGCGGGGAACAGTTGAAGCTTTCTTT.

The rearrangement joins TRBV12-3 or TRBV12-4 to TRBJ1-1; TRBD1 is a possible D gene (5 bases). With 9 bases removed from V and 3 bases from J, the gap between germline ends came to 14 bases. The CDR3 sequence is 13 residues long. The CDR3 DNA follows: TGTGCCAGTCGGGCCTGGGGGGACACTGAAGCTTTCTTT. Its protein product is CASRAWGDTEAFF.

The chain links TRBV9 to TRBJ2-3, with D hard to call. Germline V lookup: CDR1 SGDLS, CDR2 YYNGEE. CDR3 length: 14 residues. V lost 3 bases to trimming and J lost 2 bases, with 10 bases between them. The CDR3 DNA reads TGTGCCAGCAGCGCCAGTATAACCACAGATACGCAGTATTTT. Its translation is CASSASITTDTQYF.

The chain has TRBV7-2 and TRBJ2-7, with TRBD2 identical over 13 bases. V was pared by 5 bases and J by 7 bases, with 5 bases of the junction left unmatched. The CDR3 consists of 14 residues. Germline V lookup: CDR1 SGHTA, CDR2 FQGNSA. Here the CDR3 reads CASSLLAGGLEQYF. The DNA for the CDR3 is TGTGCCAGCAGCCTACTAGCGGGGGGGCTTGAGCAGTACTTC.

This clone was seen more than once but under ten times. The CDR3 here is CASSRAMGTDTQYF. CDR3 nucleotides: TGTGCCAGCAGCCGTGCTATGGGCACAGATACGCAGTATTTT. The gene calls are TRBV7-9 and TRBJ2-3; D uncertain. Deletions cut 5 bases from V and 1 base from J, with 10 bases between. The CDR3 loop spans 14 amino acids. Germline values: CDR1 SEHNR, CDR2 FQNEAQ (reference sequence). Based on the CDR3 plus reference TRBV7-9 and TRBJ2-3, the full variable domain is DTGVSQNPRHKITKRGQNVTFRCDPISEHNRLYWYRQTLGQGPEFLTYFQNEAQLEKSRLLSDRFSAERPKGSFSTLEIQRTEQGDSAMYLCASSRAMGTDTQYFGPGTRLTVL.

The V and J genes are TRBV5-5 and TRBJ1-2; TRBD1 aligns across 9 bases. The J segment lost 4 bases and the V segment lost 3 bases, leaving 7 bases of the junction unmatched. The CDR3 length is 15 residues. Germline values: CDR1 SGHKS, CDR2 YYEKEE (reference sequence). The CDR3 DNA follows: TGTGCCAGCAGCTCCGGACAGGGGCTGGTCTATGGCTACACCTTC. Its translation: CASSSGQGLVYGYTF.

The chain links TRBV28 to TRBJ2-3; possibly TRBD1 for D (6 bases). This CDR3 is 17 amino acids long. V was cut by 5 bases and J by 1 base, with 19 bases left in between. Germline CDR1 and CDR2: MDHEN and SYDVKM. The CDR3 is CASSPLGQFSGTDTQYF. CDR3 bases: TGTGCCAGCAGTCCACTCGGACAGTTTTCTGGCACAGATACGCAGTATTTT.

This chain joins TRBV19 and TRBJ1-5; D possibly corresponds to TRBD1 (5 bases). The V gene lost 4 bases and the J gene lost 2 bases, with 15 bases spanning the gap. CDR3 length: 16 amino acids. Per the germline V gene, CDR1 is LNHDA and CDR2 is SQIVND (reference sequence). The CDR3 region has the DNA TGTGCCAGTAGTAGCCTTGGGGGGATTGGCAATCAGCCCCAGCATTTT. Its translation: CASSSLGGIGNQPQHF.

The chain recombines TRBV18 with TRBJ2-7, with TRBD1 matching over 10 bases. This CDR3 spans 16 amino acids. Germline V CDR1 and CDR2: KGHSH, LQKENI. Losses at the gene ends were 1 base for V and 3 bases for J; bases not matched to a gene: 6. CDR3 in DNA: TGTGCCAGCTCACCACTAGGGACAGGGGAACACTACGAGCAGTACTTC. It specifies CASSPLGTGEHYEQYF.